These 12 T cell receptor beta chains share one sample of origin, sequenced in a study of T cells in Graves' hyperthyroidism and ophthalmopathy (dated by TCRdb to the late 2010s). The library was built by means of multiplex PCR. These reads were obtained on an Illumina HiSeq 2000. TCR beta CDR3 regions were amplified from RNA transcripts. A first-round RT-PCR of the TCR CDR3 used the HTBI primer set with the Qiagen OneStep RT-PCR kit. TCRdb handled the public reads itself, with Q25 trimming in fastp and clone calling in MiXCR, and kept productive beta chains. Rows with a matching CDR3 protein are joined into one entry that keeps the most common DNA and genes. For this sample the table gives 550,000 to 600,000 distinct CDR3 sequences, of which 15% to 20% were detected only once. The top ten constitute under 20% of the sample. Sequencing was done on a sample of blood. The source is a young woman with Graves' hyperthyroidism.

At least ten counts were recorded for this clonotype. This rearrangement joins TRBV30 to TRBJ1-2, with 10 bases fitting TRBD1. The CDR3 is 13 amino acids. Germline V gene lookup returns CDR1 GTSNPN and CDR2 SVGIG (reference sequence). V dropped 3 bases and J dropped 6; count of bases not matched to a gene: 4. The CDR3 nucleotides are TGTGCCTGGAGATCCGGGACAGGGGATGGCTACACCTTC. This encodes CAWRSGTGDGYTF.

This clonotype was observed many times. The V call is TRBV7-9, the J call TRBJ2-5, with D unresolved. Germline V gene lookup returns CDR1 SEHNR and CDR2 FQNEAQ (reference sequence). Trimming removed 2 bases at V and 5 bases at J, with 6 bases between. The CDR3 runs 12 residues. The CDR3 coding sequence is TGTGCCAGCAGCTTAAGGGTTGAGACCCAGTACTTC. Its translation is CASSLRVETQYF.

This chain links TRBV20-1 with TRBJ2-3; D gene unclear. V lost 3 bases to trimming and J lost 0 bases, with 7 bases between them. Germline CDR1 DFQATT, CDR2 SNEGSKA (reference sequence). The CDR3 contains 13 residues. The CDR3 loop is CSASVSSTDTQYF. CDR3 DNA: TGCAGTGCTAGTGTCAGCAGCACAGATACGCAGTATTTT.

This clonotype has just a few counts. The genes are TRBV2 and TRBJ2-2, with D possibly TRBD1 on 6 matching bases. Trimming left V 0 bases short and J 5 bases short, with 13 bases between. The CDR3 totals 16 residues. Looked up from germline, CDR1 is SNHLY and CDR2 is FYNNEI. The CDR3 is CASSEARRGWTGELFF. The CDR3 nucleotides read TGTGCCAGCAGTGAAGCTCGCAGGGGCTGGACCGGGGAGCTGTTTTTT.

V usage is TRBV28 and J usage is TRBJ2-5, with D perhaps TRBD1 (6 bases). V gave up 3 bases and J gave up 5 bases, with 10 bases separating them. The CDR3 totals 13 residues. Per germline, CDR1 MDHEN and CDR2 SYDVKM. The CDR3 reads CASSFRDIETQYF. The CDR3, as DNA: TGTGCCAGCAGTTTTAGGGACATTGAGACCCAGTACTTC.

This clonotype was recorded a few times. This chain uses TRBV12-3 or TRBV12-4 with TRBJ2-2; TRBD1 might be the D (6 bases). The V end was cut by 6 bases, the J end by 0 bases, with 8 bases between. This CDR3 has 14 residues. In nucleotides, the CDR3 is TGTGCCAGCAGATACAGGGCGAACACCGGGGAGCTGTTTTTT. Its translation is CASRYRANTGELFF.

This clonotype was observed a handful of times. The chain is built from TRBV29-1 and TRBJ2-7; D not certain. CDR1 is SQVTM and CDR2 is ANQGSEA in the germline V gene. V gave up 3 bases and J gave up 6 bases, with 12 bases separating them. This CDR3 comprises 12 residues. For the CDR3, the DNA is TGCAGCGTTGAGGGCAGTTCAGGCGAGCAGTACTTC. This translates into CSVEGSSGEQYF.

The chain couples TRBV13 to TRBJ2-6; no definite D call. Germline V CDR1 and CDR2: PRHDT, FYEKMQ (reference sequence). The CDR3 contains 14 residues. Trimming stripped 1 base from V and 4 bases from J, with 5 bases between. The chain's CDR3 is CASSLDRGANVLTF. The CDR3 bases are TGTGCCAGCAGCTTAGATAGAGGGGCCAACGTCCTGACTTTC. The full variable domain, completed using reference TRBV13 and TRBJ2-6, is AAGVIQSPRHLIKEKRETATLKCYPIPRHDTVYWYQQGPGQDPQFLISFYEKMQSDKGSIPDRFSAQQFSDYHSELNMSSLELGDSALYFCASSLDRGANVLTFGAGSRLTVL.

This clonotype came up a few times. CDR3 residues: CASSPRGGSSSYNEQFF. CDR3 coding DNA: TGTGCCAGCAGCCCCCGGGGGGGGTCAAGCTCCTACAATGAGCAGTTCTTC. The genes are TRBV7-9 and TRBJ2-1, with 8 nucleotides matching TRBD2. V shed 5 bases and J 0 bases; nucleotides not matched to a gene: 9. The CDR3 totals 17 residues. The germline V gene has CDR1 SEHNR and CDR2 FQNEAQ (reference sequence).

With regard to this clonotype: Given the absence of the conserved phenylalanine or tryptophan at the CDR3 end, a read error is likely. V gene TRBV6-6 combines with J gene TRBJ1-2, with TRBD1 identical over 7 bases. The ends lost 0 bases at V and 2 bases at J; junction bases unmatched: 6. Per germline, CDR1 MNHNY and CDR2 SVGAGI (reference sequence). This CDR3 region has 16 residues. The CDR3 DNA reads TGTGCCAGCAGTTACTCAGCTTCCAGGGGGAACTATGGCTACACCCTC. This encodes CASSYSASRGNYGYTL.

This clonotype was detected only a few times. The chain has TRBV27 and TRBJ1-4; TRBD1 matches 10 bases. The CDR3 is made up of 15 amino acids. After removal of 5 bases from V and 7 bases from J, the junction contained 7 bases not matched to a gene. Germline V gene data show CDR1 as MNHEY and CDR2 as SMNVEV (reference sequence). CDR3: CASSPAGTGAEKLFF. The CDR3 DNA follows: TGTGCCAGCAGTCCAGCCGGGACAGGGGCTGAAAAACTGTTTTTT.

The chain carries TRBV6-1 and TRBJ2-3, with TRBD1 matching over 9 bases. The V gene's germline CDR1 is MNHNS and CDR2 SASEGT. Trimming cost V 6 bases and J 4 bases; bases outside gene matches: 8. The CDR3 runs to 15 residues. For the CDR3, the DNA is TGTGCCAGCAGCCTCCCGGGACAGGGCTCAGATACGCAGTATTTT. Encoded protein: CASSLPGQGSDTQYF.